Listed below are T cell receptor beta chains from one sample, sequenced in a study of regulatory T cells in long-lasting Graves disease. MiXCR was run by TCRdb on the multiplex PCR reads, yielding one entry per CDR3 protein. The data show over 300,000 distinct CDR3 sequences, roughly 15% seen once. This material consisted of peripheral blood mononuclear cells (PBMCs), taken at new diagnosis, from a patient treated with antithyroid drugs. The source of these receptors is a female donor with Graves disease. Each CDR3 is given with its conserved first and last residue. Fields, in order: CDR3 DNA, CDR3 protein, D gene, clone size, J gene, V gene. The D gene is left open where the match is weak. Size values are once, few and many counts, or a class for expanded clones, and some rows have none.

DNA: TGCGCCAGCAGGCACCCCGGGACTAGCCCTATCGAGCAGTACTTC
CDR3: CASRHPGTSPIEQYF
D: TRBD2
size: .
J: TRBJ2-7
V: TRBV10-1

DNA: TGCGCCAGCAGCTGGGGGTCTTACCAAGGGGACAATGAGCAGTTCTTC
CDR3: CASSWGSYQGDNEQFF
D: .
size: many
J: TRBJ2-1
V: TRBV5-1

DNA: TGTGCCAGCAGACCCTGGTTTGAGAACACTGAAGCTTTCTTT
CDR3: CASRPWFENTEAFF
D: .
size: many
J: TRBJ1-1
V: TRBV6-1

DNA: TGTGCCAGCAGCCTAACCTCAGGGTATGGAAACACCATATATTTT
CDR3: CASSLTSGYGNTIYF
D: .
size: many
J: TRBJ1-3
V: TRBV9

DNA: TGTGCCAGCAGCTTACCCCCGGGACGGAGCTCTGGGGCCAACGTCTTGACTTTC
CDR3: CASSLPPGRSSGANVLTF
D: .
size: many
J: TRBJ2-6
V: TRBV11-2

DNA: TGTGCCAGCAGCCAAGCGGGACAGGGGAATGAAAAACTGTTTTTT
CDR3: CASSQAGQGNEKLFF
D: TRBD1
size: many
J: TRBJ1-4
V: TRBV4-2

DNA: TGCGCCAGCAGCCAAGCTCTTCAGCGGGGGGCCCTTTACCAAGAGACCCAGTACTTC
CDR3: CASSQALQRGALYQETQYF
D: TRBD2
size: many
J: TRBJ2-5
V: TRBV4-1

DNA: TGTGCCAGCACGACGGGAGGGCCGGCAGATACGCAGTATTTT
CDR3: CASTTGGPADTQYF
D: TRBD2
size: few
J: TRBJ2-3
V: TRBV13

DNA: TGTGCCAGCAGTTTATACCGCACAGATACGCAGTATTTT
CDR3: CASSLYRTDTQYF
D: .
size: many
J: TRBJ2-3
V: TRBV27

DNA: TGTGCCAGCAGCTCGGTAGCGGGAGTAATTGGGGACACCGGGGAGCTGTTTTTT
CDR3: CASSSVAGVIGDTGELFF
D: TRBD2
size: many
J: TRBJ2-2
V: TRBV5-6

DNA: TGTGCTAGTGGTTCCGGACGATACACTGAAGCTTTCTTT
CDR3: CASGSGRYTEAFF
D: .
size: many
J: TRBJ1-1
V: TRBV12-5

DNA: TGTGCCAGCAGTTTATATGACCCAAGGGATGGCTACACCTTC
CDR3: CASSLYDPRDGYTF
D: .
size: many
J: TRBJ1-2
V: TRBV27

DNA: TGTGCCAGCAGTTTATACAGGGCGGATAATTCACCCCTCCACTTT
CDR3: CASSLYRADNSPLHF
D: .
size: .
J: TRBJ1-6
V: TRBV12-3/TRBV12-4

DNA: TGTGCCAGCAGAACAGGAGGTGCGGGACTAGCTAGCTACAATGAGCAGTTCTTC
CDR3: CASRTGGAGLASYNEQFF
D: TRBD2
size: many
J: TRBJ2-1
V: TRBV28

DNA: TGTGCCAGCAGCAGACAGGTAGCAACTAATGAAAAACTGTTTTTT
CDR3: CASSRQVATNEKLFF
D: .
size: once
J: TRBJ1-4
V: TRBV6-1

DNA: TGCAGTGCTTGGGGGACTTTTAGCACAGATACGCAGTATTTT
CDR3: CSAWGTFSTDTQYF
D: .
size: .
J: TRBJ2-3
V: TRBV20-1

DNA: TGTGCCAGCAGCTTATACGGACTAGCACAATCCTTCAGCTCCTACAATGAGCAGTTCTTC
CDR3: CASSLYGLAQSFSSYNEQFF
D: TRBD2
size: few
J: TRBJ2-1
V: TRBV7-8

DNA: TGTGCCAGCAGCCGGGGGGGGGAAAAACTGTTTTTT
CDR3: CASSRGGEKLFF
D: .
size: .
J: TRBJ1-4
V: TRBV7-2

DNA: TGCAGTGCTAGGGCTCAGGGGGCCGTTTTGGGCACTGAAGCTTTCTTT
CDR3: CSARAQGAVLGTEAFF
D: TRBD1
size: many
J: TRBJ1-1
V: TRBV20-1

DNA: TGTGCCAGCAGGGGGGAAGGACGGATGAACACTGAAGCTTTCTTT
CDR3: CASRGEGRMNTEAFF
D: .
size: few
J: TRBJ1-1
V: TRBV7-9

DNA: TGTGCCAGCAGCTTAGGGGGCATAGGAGAGAGTGAGCAGTTCTTC
CDR3: CASSLGGIGESEQFF
D: TRBD1
size: many
J: TRBJ2-1
V: TRBV12-3/TRBV12-4

DNA: TGTGCCAGCAGCTTGGAATTAACACCCGGGGAGCAGTACTTC
CDR3: CASSLELTPGEQYF
D: .
size: few
J: TRBJ2-7
V: TRBV5-6

DNA: TGTGCCAGCTCACCACCATTGACAAAACGAAACACCATATATTTT
CDR3: CASSPPLTKRNTIYF
D: .
size: few
J: TRBJ1-3
V: TRBV18

DNA: TGTGCCAGCAGTTTCACCCAGGGGGAGAGCACAGATACGCAGTATTTT
CDR3: CASSFTQGESTDTQYF
D: TRBD1
size: many
J: TRBJ2-3
V: TRBV9

DNA: TGCGCCAGCAGCCCTCTTAGGGGCAACACTGAAGCTTTCTTT
CDR3: CASSPLRGNTEAFF
D: .
size: many
J: TRBJ1-1
V: TRBV5-1

DNA: TGTGCCTTGGGGGGAACTAGCGGGAGAAATGAGCAGTTCTTC
CDR3: CALGGTSGRNEQFF
D: TRBD2
size: many
J: TRBJ2-1
V: TRBV30

DNA: TGTGCCAGCAGGGGACAGCTCTATGGCTACACCTTC
CDR3: CASRGQLYGYTF
D: TRBD1
size: many
J: TRBJ1-2
V: TRBV2

DNA: TGTGCCAGCAGTTTATCCTTAGCCTCAGGGTTCCCTGAAGCTTTCTTT
CDR3: CASSLSLASGFPEAFF
D: .
size: many
J: TRBJ1-1
V: TRBV27

DNA: TGTGCCAGTAGTATCCCAACAGGGGTTAGCACCGGGGAGCTGTTTTTT
CDR3: CASSIPTGVSTGELFF
D: TRBD1
size: many
J: TRBJ2-2
V: TRBV19